This T cell receptor (beta chain) was found in a study of T cell responses to AZD1222 COVID-19 vaccine. Libraries were prepared by immunoSEQ multiplex PCR; TCRdb keeps only in-frame clonotypes and omits some of them. This sample has 120,000 or so clones; about 89% occur once, and the top ten carry around 30%. CDR1 and CDR2 from the germline V gene are SGHTA and FQGNSA. The CDR3 runs to 14 residues. V shed 6 bases and J shed 3 bases, with 15 bases lying between them. Only one count was recorded for this clone. Its antigen remains unidentified. Whole-study findings and limits: It should be noted that donors were predominantly white British and more often female, and clonal diversity was possibly underestimated. Recipients of AZD1222 seropositive at baseline numbered only six or seven. The span of vaccine-associated CD4 TCRs extended across spike, with dominance at 160-218 and 743-854.

This sample comprised peripheral blood, obtained on day 0 of AZD1222 vaccination. The TCR was taken from an adult in good health. J is TRBJ2-7 and V is TRBV7-2; D is unresolved. The CDR3 here is CASSVPLTYYEQYF. CDR3 in DNA: TGTGCCAGCAGTGTTCCCCTTACCTACTACGAGCAGTACTTC.